This TCR beta chain was sequenced for a study of blood T cell repertoires in COVID-19. Study-level background: Samples representing acute and convalescent COVID-19 were sourced from the United States, Italy and Spain. The cDNA or gDNA used as material had been derived from T cells, B-cell-depleted T cells, or PBMCs.

Per the original methods: The authors estimated nucleated cell counts from reference gene primer amplification. Method: immunoSEQ multiplex PCR; TCRdb's copy keeps in-frame clones and lacks some. V, J and clone size are those of that table, while D and trimming were read from the DNA. The table includes about 200,000 clones, about 85% detected once. The sequenced sample consisted of peripheral blood. The TCR originated in a man aged 40-55 years with acute or convalescent COVID-19.

The CDR3 reads CASSWGFKHTEAFF. The CDR3 coding sequence is TGCGCCAGCAGCTGGGGCTTTAAGCACACTGAAGCTTTCTTT. This chain links TRBV5-1 with TRBJ1-1; D is perhaps TRBD1 (5 bases). This CDR3 is built from 14 residues. Germline V gene data show CDR1 as SGHRS and CDR2 as YFSETQ. Trimming left V 3 bases short and J 3 bases short, with 12 bases between. The full variable domain, in which reference TRBV5-1 and TRBJ1-1 provide the parts outside the CDR3, is KAGVTQTPRYLIKTRGQQVTLSCSPISGHRSVSWYQQTPGQGLQFLFEYFSETQRNKGNFPGRFSGRQFSNSRSEMNVSTLELGDSALYLCASSWGFKHTEAFFGQGTRLTVV.